A single sample gave rise to the 19 T cell receptor beta chains below, sequenced in a study of cytomegalovirus exposure and HLA in healthy donors. The PCR contained 60 Vbeta and 13 Jbeta primers. Data came from immunoSEQ multiplex PCR; TCRdb stores just in-frame clones and leaves some out. The sample includes 160,000 or so clones. Specimen: PBMCs. Every receptor here comes from a man under 40 in good health and CMV-seronegative.

V is TRBV11-2 and J is TRBJ2-7, with 14 bases lining up with TRBD2. CDR3 length: 18 residues. Germline V CDR1 and CDR2: SGHAT, FQNNGV. With 2 bases clipped from V and 4 bases from J, the junction kept 10 bases outside the gene matches. CDR3 bases: TGTGCCAGCAGCTTAAAGGGACTAGCGGGAGCCAGGAGGTACGAGCAGTACTTC. Protein: CASSLKGLAGARRYEQYF.

The chain couples TRBV7-9 to TRBJ2-1, with D maybe TRBD1 (5 bases). There are 15 residues in the CDR3. The V end lost 1 base, the J end lost 8 bases, and 15 bases lay between the germline ends. Germline V lookup: CDR1 SEHNR, CDR2 FQNEAQ (reference sequence). The CDR3 loop reads CASSLGAGFRDEQFF. In nucleotides, the CDR3 is TGTGCCAGCAGCTTAGGGGCAGGGTTTCGGGATGAGCAGTTCTTC.

The chain joins TRBV19 to TRBJ2-3, with 11 bases aligning to TRBD2. With V trimmed by 3 bases and J by 5 bases, 10 bases remained unmatched. In germline, CDR1 is LNHDA, CDR2 SQIVND (reference sequence). CDR3 length: 17 residues. For the CDR3, the DNA is TGTGCCAGTAGTATTCCACATAGCGGGAGGGCCCAAGATACGCAGTATTTT. Translating it yields CASSIPHSGRAQDTQYF.

This chain uses TRBV4-1 with TRBJ2-2; TRBD1 might be the D (5 bases). Germline V gene sequence: CDR1 MGHRA, CDR2 YSYEKL. The germline V and J ends were trimmed by 2 bases and 2 bases, with 21 bases remaining between them. The CDR3 spans 19 residues. The CDR3 reads CASSQPSRWAGINTGELFF. CDR3 nucleotide sequence: TGCGCCAGCAGCCAACCATCAAGGTGGGCAGGGATTAACACCGGGGAGCTGTTTTTT.

The chain has TRBV5-1 and TRBJ2-7, with D tentatively TRBD1 (5 bases). Germline V CDR1 and CDR2: SGHRS, YFSETQ. Trimming shortened V by 3 bases and J by 0 bases, and 10 bases separated the two germline ends. The CDR3 extends over 14 amino acids. CDR3 region: CASSSSQGSYEQYF. The CDR3 DNA is TGCGCCAGCAGCTCGTCGCAGGGCTCCTACGAGCAGTACTTC.

The chain recombines TRBV5-4 with TRBJ2-5, with 15 bases that match TRBD2. Germline V gene lookup returns CDR1 SGHNT and CDR2 YYREEE (reference sequence). Unmatched junction bases numbered 6, after V lost 4 bases and J lost 5 bases. The CDR3 contains 16 residues. The CDR3 region has the DNA TGTGCCAGCAGCAGAGGACTAGCGGGAGGGGACGAGACCCAGTACTTC. This encodes CASSRGLAGGDETQYF.

V and J are TRBV25-1 and TRBJ1-2; 8 nucleotides align to TRBD1. The CDR3 totals 16 residues. In germline, CDR1 is MGHDK, CDR2 SYGVNS. The V and J ends lost 7 bases and 6 bases, in that order; junction bases with no gene match: 16. CDR3: CASITGGVTRDNGYTF. The DNA of the CDR3 is TGTGCCAGCATCACAGGGGGGGTTACTAGGGATAATGGCTACACCTTC.

The chain is built from TRBV27 and TRBJ1-5; D is unclear. Germline loops: CDR1 MNHEY, CDR2 SMNVEV (reference sequence). The CDR3 is 13 amino acids. The germline V and J ends were trimmed by 5 bases and 5 bases, with 10 bases remaining between them. The chain's CDR3 is CASSLREDQPQHF. CDR3 in DNA: TGTGCCAGCAGTCTCCGGGAAGATCAGCCCCAGCATTTT.

The rearrangement uses TRBV5-1 and TRBJ2-1, with 14 bases lining up with TRBD2. The length of the CDR3 is 17 residues. The V and J ends lost 1 base and 6 bases, in that order; junction bases with no gene match: 6. Germline V gene data show CDR1 as SGHRS and CDR2 as YFSETQ. CDR3 amino acids: CASSLTRLAGGPNEQFF. The CDR3 nucleotides read TGCGCCAGCAGCTTGACCCGACTAGCGGGAGGGCCCAATGAGCAGTTCTTC.

The CDR3 protein is CASSLVSGTKSNQPQHF. DNA for the CDR3: TGTGCCAGCAGCTTAGTGTCAGGGACTAAAAGCAATCAGCCCCAGCATTTT. This chain uses TRBV7-2 with TRBJ1-5; a weak D match, TRBD1 (5 bases). CDR3 length equals 17 residues. V lost 1 base to trimming and J lost 1 base, with 14 bases between them. Germline lookup yields CDR1 SGHTA and CDR2 FQGNSA. Based on the CDR3 plus reference TRBV7-2 and TRBJ1-5, the full variable domain is GAGVSQSPSNKVTEKGKDVELRCDPISGHTALYWYRQSLGQGLEFLIYFQGNSAPDKSGLPSDRFSAERTGGSVSTLTIQRTQQEDSAVYLCASSLVSGTKSNQPQHFGDGTRLSIL.

The DNA for the CDR3 is TGTGCCAGCAGCCGGGACTTCACGGAGACCCAGTACTTC. It is translated as CASSRDFTETQYF. The J gene is TRBJ2-5, the V gene TRBV7-2; D is perhaps TRBD2 (6 bases). Germline values: CDR1 SGHTA, CDR2 FQGNSA. V was clipped by 5 bases and J by 5 bases, with 12 bases between them. CDR3 length equals 13 residues.

V and J are TRBV6-1 and TRBJ2-5; TRBD1 matches 8 bases. Germline CDR1 MNHNS, CDR2 SASEGT. The CDR3 totals 15 residues. Trimming took 2 bases from V and 1 from J; bases not matched to a gene: 3. CDR3 DNA: TGTGCCAGCAGTGAAAACAGGGGGGCCCAAGAGACCCAGTACTTC. Protein sequence: CASSENRGAQETQYF.

The CDR3 is CASSQDMAGGRSDEQFF. The CDR3, as DNA: TGTGCCAGCAGCCAAGATATGGCGGGAGGGCGCTCTGATGAGCAGTTCTTC. J is TRBJ2-1 and V is TRBV4-2, with 9 bases that match TRBD2. Trimming cost V 0 bases and J 8 bases; bases outside gene matches: 11. This CDR3 has 17 amino acids. Per germline, CDR1 LGHNA and CDR2 YNFKEQ.

As concerns this clone: One end of the junction does not line up with germline, which may come from a read error. The chain couples TRBV4-3 to TRBJ2-6, with D perhaps TRBD2 (5 bases). Germline CDR1 reads LGHNA; CDR2 reads YSLEER. There are 17 residues in the CDR3. The CDR3 bases are TGCGCCGGCAGCCAAGCCTCCCTGAGGGCTGGGGCCAACGTCCTGACTTTC. This encodes CAGSQASLRAGANVLTF.

V usage is TRBV25-1 and J usage is TRBJ2-7; 8 nucleotides agree with TRBD1. The CDR3 runs 16 residues. Germline values: CDR1 MGHDK, CDR2 SYGVNS. V gave up 1 base and J gave up 5 bases; unmatched junction bases: 10. CDR3 nucleotide sequence: TGTGCCAGCAGTGAATCCCCCGGACAGGGTAAAAACGAGCAGTACTTC. The encoded protein is CASSESPGQGKNEQYF.

V is TRBV18 and J is TRBJ1-5; D perhaps matches TRBD1 (5 bases). The CDR3 runs to 14 residues. Germline-derived CDR1 and CDR2 are KGHSH and LQKENI. Between the trimmed V and J ends, which lost 3 bases and 3 bases, there was a span of 9 bases. CDR3: CASSPDSDNQPQHF. CDR3 bases: TGTGCCAGCTCACCCGACAGTGACAATCAGCCCCAGCATTTT.

The chain couples TRBV19 to TRBJ2-7, with TRBD2 matching over 7 bases. Trimming at V came to 5 bases and at J to 4 bases, leaving 8 bases not matched to a gene. CDR3 size: 14 residues. Per the germline V gene, CDR1 is LNHDA and CDR2 is SQIVND (reference sequence). In DNA form, the CDR3 reads TGTGCCAGTAGTCTTCCGGGACTAAAGTACGAGCAGTACTTC. This sequence encodes CASSLPGLKYEQYF.

V is TRBV9 and J is TRBJ2-7, with TRBD2 identical over 8 bases. The germline CDR1 and CDR2 sequences are SGDLS and YYNGEE. The CDR3 length is 15 residues. V gave up 4 bases and J gave up 0 bases; unmatched junction bases: 6. CDR3 amino acids: CASSPRLAISYEQYF. The CDR3 DNA reads as TGTGCCAGCAGCCCGAGACTAGCGATCTCCTACGAGCAGTACTTC.

The V and J genes are TRBV12-2 and TRBJ1-1; the tabulated D call, TRBD1, remains unverified against the DNA. TRBV12-2 is flagged as a pseudogene. The CDR3 has 16 residues. The CDR3 region is CASRLADWDWGREAFF. The DNA of the CDR3 is TGTGCAAGTCGCTTAGCCGACTGGGATTGGGGCCGTGAAGCTTTCTTT.